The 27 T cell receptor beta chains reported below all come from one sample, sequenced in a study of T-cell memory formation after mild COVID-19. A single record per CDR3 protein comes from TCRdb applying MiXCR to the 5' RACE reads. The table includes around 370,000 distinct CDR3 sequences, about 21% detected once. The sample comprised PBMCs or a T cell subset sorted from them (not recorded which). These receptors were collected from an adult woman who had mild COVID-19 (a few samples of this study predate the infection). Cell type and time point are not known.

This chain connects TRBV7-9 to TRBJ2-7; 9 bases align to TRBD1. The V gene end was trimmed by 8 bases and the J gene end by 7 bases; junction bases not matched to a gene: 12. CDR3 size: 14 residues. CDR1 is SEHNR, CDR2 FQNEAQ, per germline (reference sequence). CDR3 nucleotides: TGTGCCAGCTTAGGAGGACAGGGGATAGGGGAGCAGTACTTC. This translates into CASLGGQGIGEQYF.

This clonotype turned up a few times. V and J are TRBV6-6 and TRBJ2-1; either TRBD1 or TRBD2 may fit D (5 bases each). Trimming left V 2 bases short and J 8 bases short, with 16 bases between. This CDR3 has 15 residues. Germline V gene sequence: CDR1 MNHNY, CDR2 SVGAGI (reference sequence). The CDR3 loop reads CASSYLGTPGDEQFF. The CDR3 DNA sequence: TGTGCCAGCAGTTACCTCGGGACGCCTGGGGATGAGCAGTTCTTC.

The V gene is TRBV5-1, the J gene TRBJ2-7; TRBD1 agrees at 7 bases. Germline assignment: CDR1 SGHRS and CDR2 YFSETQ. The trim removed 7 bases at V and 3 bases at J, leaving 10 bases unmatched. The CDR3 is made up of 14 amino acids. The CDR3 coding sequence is TGCGCCAGCTCATCCGGGACAGAGTTCTACGAGCAGTACTTC. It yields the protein CASSSGTEFYEQYF. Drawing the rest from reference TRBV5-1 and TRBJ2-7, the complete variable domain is KAGVTQTPRYLIKTRGQQVTLSCSPISGHRSVSWYQQTPGQGLQFLFEYFSETQRNKGNFPGRFSGRQFSNSRSEMNVSTLELGDSALYLCASSSGTEFYEQYFGPGTRLTVT.

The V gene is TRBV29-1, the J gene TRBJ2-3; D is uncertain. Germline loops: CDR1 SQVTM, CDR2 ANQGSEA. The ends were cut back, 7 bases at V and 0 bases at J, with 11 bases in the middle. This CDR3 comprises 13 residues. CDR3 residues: CSASPSSTDTQYF. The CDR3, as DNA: TGCAGCGCTTCTCCCTCGAGCACAGATACGCAGTATTTT.

CDR3 sequence reads: CASSFPGQGREQYF. In DNA form, the CDR3 reads TGTGCCAGCAGTTTCCCGGGACAGGGTCGGGAGCAGTACTTC. The chain joins TRBV28 to TRBJ2-7, with 9 bases that match TRBD1. There are 14 residues in the CDR3. With 3 bases clipped from V and 7 bases from J, the junction kept 7 bases outside the gene matches. Germline CDR1 is MDHEN and CDR2 is SYDVKM.

This chain's CDR3 is CAWMEGSYNEQFF. The CDR3 nucleotides read TGTGCCTGGATGGAAGGGTCCTACAATGAGCAGTTCTTC. V usage is TRBV30 and J usage is TRBJ2-1, with D hard to call. CDR3 length: 13 residues. CDR1 and CDR2 (germline): GTSNPN, SVGIG (reference sequence). Trimming took 4 bases from V and 1 from J, leaving 8 bases between them.

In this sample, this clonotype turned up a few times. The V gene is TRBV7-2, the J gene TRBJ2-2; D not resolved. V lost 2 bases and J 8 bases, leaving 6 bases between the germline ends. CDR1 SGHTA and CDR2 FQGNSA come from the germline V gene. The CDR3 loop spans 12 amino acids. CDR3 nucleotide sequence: TGTGCCAGCAGCTTAAGTAGGGGGGAGCTGTTTTTT. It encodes CASSLSRGELFF.

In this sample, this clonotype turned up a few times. CDR3 amino acids: CASSPPGTSGGTDTQYF. The CDR3, as DNA: TGTGCCAGCTCACCACCGGGGACTAGCGGAGGCACAGATACGCAGTATTTT. The J gene is TRBJ2-3, the V gene TRBV18, with 11 nucleotides matching TRBD2. CDR3 length equals 17 residues. The trim removed 0 bases at V and 1 base at J, leaving 3 bases unmatched. Germline assignment: CDR1 KGHSH and CDR2 LQKENI.

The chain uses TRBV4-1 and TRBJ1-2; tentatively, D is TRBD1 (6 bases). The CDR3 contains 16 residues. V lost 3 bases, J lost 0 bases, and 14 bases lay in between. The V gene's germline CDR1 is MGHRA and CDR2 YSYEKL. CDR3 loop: CASSHSPDSANYGYTF. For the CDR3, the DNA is TGCGCCAGCAGCCATTCACCGGACAGTGCTAACTATGGCTACACCTTC.

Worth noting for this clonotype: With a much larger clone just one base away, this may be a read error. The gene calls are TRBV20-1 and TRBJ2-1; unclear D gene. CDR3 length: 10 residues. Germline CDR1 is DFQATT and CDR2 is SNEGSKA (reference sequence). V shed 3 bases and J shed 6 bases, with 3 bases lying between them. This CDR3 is CSASPNEQFF. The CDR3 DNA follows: TGCAGTGCTAGCCCCAATGAGCAGTTCTTC.

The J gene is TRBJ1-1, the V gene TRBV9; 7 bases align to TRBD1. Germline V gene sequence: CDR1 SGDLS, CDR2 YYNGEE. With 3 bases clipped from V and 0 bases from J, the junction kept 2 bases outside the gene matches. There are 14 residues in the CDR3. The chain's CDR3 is CASSGGTVNTEAFF. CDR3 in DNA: TGTGCCAGCAGCGGCGGGACAGTGAACACTGAAGCTTTCTTT.

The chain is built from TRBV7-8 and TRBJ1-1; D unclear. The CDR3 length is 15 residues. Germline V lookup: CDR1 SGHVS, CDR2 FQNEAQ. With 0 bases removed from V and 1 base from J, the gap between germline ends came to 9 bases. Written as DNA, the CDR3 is TGTGCCAGCAGCTTAGCGCGCATTCCGAACACTGAAGCTTTCTTT. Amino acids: CASSLARIPNTEAFF.

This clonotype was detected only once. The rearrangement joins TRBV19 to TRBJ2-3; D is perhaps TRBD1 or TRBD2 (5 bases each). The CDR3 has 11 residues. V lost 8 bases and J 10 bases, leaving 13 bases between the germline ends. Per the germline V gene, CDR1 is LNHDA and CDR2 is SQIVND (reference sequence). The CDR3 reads CASWDGWAQYF. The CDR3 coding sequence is TGTGCCAGTTGGGACGGCTGGGCGCAGTATTTT.

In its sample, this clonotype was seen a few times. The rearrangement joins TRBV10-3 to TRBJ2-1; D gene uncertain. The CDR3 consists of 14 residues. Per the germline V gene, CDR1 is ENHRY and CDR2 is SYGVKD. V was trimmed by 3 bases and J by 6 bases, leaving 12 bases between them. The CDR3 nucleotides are TGTGCCATCAGTGACGGTGTCCAGGCCAATGAGCAGTTCTTC. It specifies CAISDGVQANEQFF.

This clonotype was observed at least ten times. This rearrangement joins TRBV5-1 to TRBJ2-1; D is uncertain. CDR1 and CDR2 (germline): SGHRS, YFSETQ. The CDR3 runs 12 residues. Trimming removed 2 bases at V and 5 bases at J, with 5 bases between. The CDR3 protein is CASSFSNNEQFF. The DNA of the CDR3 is TGCGCCAGCAGCTTCTCAAACAATGAGCAGTTCTTC.

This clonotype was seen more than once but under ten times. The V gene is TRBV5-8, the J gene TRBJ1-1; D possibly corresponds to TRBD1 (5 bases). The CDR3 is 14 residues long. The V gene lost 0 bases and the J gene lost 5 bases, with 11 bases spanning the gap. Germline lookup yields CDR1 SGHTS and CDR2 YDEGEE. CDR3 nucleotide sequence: TGTGCCAGCAGCTTGGGAGGGGTGACAACTGAAGCTTTCTTT. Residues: CASSLGGVTTEAFF.

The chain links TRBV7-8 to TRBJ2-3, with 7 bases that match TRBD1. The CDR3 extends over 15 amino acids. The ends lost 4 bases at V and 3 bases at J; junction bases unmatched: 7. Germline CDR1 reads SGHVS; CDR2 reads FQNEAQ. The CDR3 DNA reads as TGTGCCAGCAGCTCCAACAGGGGAAAGACAGATACGCAGTATTTT. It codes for CASSSNRGKTDTQYF.

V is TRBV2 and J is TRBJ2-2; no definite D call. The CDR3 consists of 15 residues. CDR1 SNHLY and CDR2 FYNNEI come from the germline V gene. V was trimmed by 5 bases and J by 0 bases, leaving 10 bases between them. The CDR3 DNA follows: TGTGCCAGCAGTCCCATAGGGTCGAACACCGGGGAGCTGTTTTTT. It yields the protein CASSPIGSNTGELFF.

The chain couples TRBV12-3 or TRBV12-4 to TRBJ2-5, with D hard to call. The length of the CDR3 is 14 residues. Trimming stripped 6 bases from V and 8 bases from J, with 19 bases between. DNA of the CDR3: TGTGCCAGCAGCTCAACATGGGCCCCAGGCACCCAGTACTTC. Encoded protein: CASSSTWAPGTQYF.

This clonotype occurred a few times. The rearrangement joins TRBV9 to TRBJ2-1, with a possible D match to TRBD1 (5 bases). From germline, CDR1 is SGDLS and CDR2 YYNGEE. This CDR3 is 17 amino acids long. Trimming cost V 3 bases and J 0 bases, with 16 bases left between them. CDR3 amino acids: CASSGQGFPSSYNEQFF. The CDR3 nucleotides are TGTGCCAGCAGCGGCCAGGGTTTCCCGAGCTCCTACAATGAGCAGTTCTTC.

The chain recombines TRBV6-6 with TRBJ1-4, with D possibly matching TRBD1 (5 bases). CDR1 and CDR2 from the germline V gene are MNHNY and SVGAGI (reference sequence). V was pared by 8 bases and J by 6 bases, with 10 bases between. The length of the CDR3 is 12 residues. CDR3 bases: TGTGCCAGCTCAGGGAACGATGAAAAACTGTTTTTT. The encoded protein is CASSGNDEKLFF.

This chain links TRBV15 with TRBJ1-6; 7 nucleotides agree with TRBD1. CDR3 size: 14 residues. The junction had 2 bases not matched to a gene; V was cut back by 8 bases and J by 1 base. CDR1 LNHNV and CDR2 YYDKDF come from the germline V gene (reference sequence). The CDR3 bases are TGTGCCACCGCAGGGGGTTCCTATAATTCACCCCTCCACTTT. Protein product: CATAGGSYNSPLHF.

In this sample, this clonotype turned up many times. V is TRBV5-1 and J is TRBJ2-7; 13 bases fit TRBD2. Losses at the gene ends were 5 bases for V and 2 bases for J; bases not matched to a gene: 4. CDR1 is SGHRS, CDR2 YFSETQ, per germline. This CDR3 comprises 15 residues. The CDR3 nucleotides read TGCGCCAGCAGTCAGGGACTAGCGGGGACCTACGAGCAGTACTTC. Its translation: CASSQGLAGTYEQYF.

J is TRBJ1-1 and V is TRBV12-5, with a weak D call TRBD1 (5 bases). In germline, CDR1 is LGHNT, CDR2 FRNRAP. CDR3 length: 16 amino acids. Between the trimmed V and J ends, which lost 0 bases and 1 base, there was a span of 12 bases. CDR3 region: CASGLVLPTGNTEAFF. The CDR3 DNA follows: TGTGCTAGTGGTTTGGTCCTCCCCACAGGGAACACTGAAGCTTTCTTT.

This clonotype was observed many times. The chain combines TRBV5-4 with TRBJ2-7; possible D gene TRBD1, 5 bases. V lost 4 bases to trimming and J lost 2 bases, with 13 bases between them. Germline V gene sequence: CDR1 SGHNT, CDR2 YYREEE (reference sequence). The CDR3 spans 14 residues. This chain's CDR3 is CASSIRAFPYEQYF. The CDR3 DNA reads TGTGCCAGCAGCATCAGGGCTTTCCCCTACGAGCAGTACTTC.

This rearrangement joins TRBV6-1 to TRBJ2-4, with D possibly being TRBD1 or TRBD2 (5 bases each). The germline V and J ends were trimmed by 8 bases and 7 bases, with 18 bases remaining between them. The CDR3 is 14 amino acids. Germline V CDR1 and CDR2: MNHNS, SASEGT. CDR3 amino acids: CASDARFRENIQYF. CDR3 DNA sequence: TGTGCCAGCGACGCCAGGTTCAGGGAGAACATTCAGTACTTC.

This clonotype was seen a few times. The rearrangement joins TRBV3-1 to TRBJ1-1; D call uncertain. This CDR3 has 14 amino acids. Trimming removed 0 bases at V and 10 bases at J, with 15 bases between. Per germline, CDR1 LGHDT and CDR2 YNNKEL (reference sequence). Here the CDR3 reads CASSQDGNSRRAFF. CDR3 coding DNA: TGTGCCAGCAGCCAAGATGGGAACTCCCGACGAGCTTTCTTT. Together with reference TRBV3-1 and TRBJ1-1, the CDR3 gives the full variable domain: DTAVSQTPKYLVTQMGNDKSIKCEQNLGHDTMYWYKQDSKKFLKIMFSYNNKELIINETVPNRFSPKSPDKAHLNLHINSLELGDSAVYFCASSQDGNSRRAFFGQGTRLTVV.